The source of this T cell receptor beta chain is a study of OX40 agonist ivuxolimab in advanced cancers. Study at large: At 65% to 85% male, the cohort had a mean age of around 56 years, ranging from roughly 20 to 85. Partial responses were achieved by three patients: one hepatocellular carcinoma, two cutaneous melanoma.

The table came from immunoSEQ multiplex PCR; TCRdb's copy has only in-frame clones and leaves some out. The table includes more than 50,000 clones, 75% to 90% detected once. Germline CDR1 is SGHNT and CDR2 is YENEEA. The V segment lost 1 base and the J segment 5 bases; nucleotides outside the gene matches: 10. The CDR3 totals 18 residues. V is TRBV11-3 and J is TRBJ2-1; 11 bases fit TRBD2. Sequences were derived from CD4+ or CD8+ T cells sorted from blood, sampled in a trial of the OX40 agonist ivuxolimab. The clonotype was recovered from an adult with an advanced solid tumor such as melanoma, head and neck, liver or kidney cancer. DNA for the CDR3: TGTGCCAGCAGCTTAGGTCTAGCGGGAGGATGGGGCAACAATGAGCAGTTCTTC. Translating gives CASSLGLAGGWGNNEQFF. Filled out from reference TRBV11-3 and TRBJ2-1, the complete variable domain reads EAGVVQSPRYKIIEKKQPVAFWCNPISGHNTLYWYLQNLGQGPELLIRYENEEAVDDSQLPKDRFSAERLKGVDSTLKIQPAELGDSAVYLCASSLGLAGGWGNNEQFFGPGTRLTVL.